The source of this TCR beta chain is a study of breast tumors, draining lymph nodes, adjacent tissues. Study conclusions and caveats: Data fit most tumor T cells coming from lymph node, expanding in tumor.

From germline, CDR1 is SGDLS and CDR2 YYNGEE. The trim removed 3 bases at V and 5 bases at J, leaving 3 bases unmatched. This CDR3 is 14 amino acids long. About this clonotype: Its antigen is as yet unknown.

TCRdb independently ran MiXCR on the multiplex PCR reads; one entry per CDR3 protein. The table has 20,000 or so distinct CDR3 sequences, around two fifths seen once. This rearrangement joins TRBV9 to TRBJ2-2; 8 bases fit TRBD2. The sequenced material came from breast tumor tissue. This clonotype was obtained from a female donor with breast cancer. Some clones in this sample may be carry-over from other donors' samples. The CDR3 sequence is CASSASGYTGELFF. CDR3 in DNA: TGTGCCAGCAGCGCTAGCGGGTATACCGGGGAGCTGTTTTTT.